This is a list of T cell receptor beta chains from one sample in a study of cytomegalovirus exposure and HLA in healthy donors. The data were produced by immunoSEQ multiplex PCR, yet TCRdb's version contains in-frame clones alone and is incomplete. The sample has around 150,000 clones; roughly three quarters are singletons. Sequenced: PBMCs. These receptors were collected from a woman aged 40-49 years in good health and CMV-seronegative. CDR3s include the opening cysteine and the closing phenylalanine or tryptophan. Fields, in order: J gene, V gene, D gene, clone size, CDR3 DNA, CDR3 protein. The D gene is left open where the match is weak. Only some rows state a clone size, as once, few, many or a class for expanded clones.

j_call: TRBJ1-3; v_call: TRBV30; d_call: -; clone_size: -; cdr3_nt: TGTGCCTGGAGTGTAGGGGTAATCTCTGGAAACACCATATATTTT; cdr3_aa: CAWSVGVISGNTIYF
j_call: TRBJ2-7; v_call: TRBV19; d_call: -; clone_size: once; cdr3_nt: TGTGCCAGTCGACCTCGAGGGAAGGGAGCCTACGAGCAGTACTTC; cdr3_aa: CASRPRGKGAYEQYF
j_call: TRBJ2-2; v_call: TRBV5-6; d_call: -; clone_size: -; cdr3_nt: TGTGCCAGCAGCCAACCTCTGCGTCGTCGCGGGGAGCTGTTTTTT; cdr3_aa: CASSQPLRRRGELFF
j_call: TRBJ2-6; v_call: TRBV7-3; d_call: -; clone_size: -; cdr3_nt: TGTGCCAGCAGCTTAAGCCCGGGGAGCCACTCTGGGGCCAACGTCCTGACTTTC; cdr3_aa: CASSLSPGSHSGANVLTF
j_call: TRBJ2-1; v_call: TRBV19; d_call: TRBD2; clone_size: once; cdr3_nt: TGTGCCAGTAGTGGGCCTAGCGGAGACAATGAGCAGTTCTTC; cdr3_aa: CASSGPSGDNEQFF
j_call: TRBJ2-1; v_call: TRBV10-3; d_call: TRBD2; clone_size: -; cdr3_nt: TGTGCCATCAGTGACCCGACTAGCGGGAGAGGGTACAATGAGCAGTTCTTC; cdr3_aa: CAISDPTSGRGYNEQFF
j_call: TRBJ1-6; v_call: TRBV5-3; d_call: -; clone_size: -; cdr3_nt: TGTGCCAGAAGCAGAGGGTTTTTCTCTCATTCACCCCTCCACTTT; cdr3_aa: CARSRGFFSHSPLHF
j_call: TRBJ1-1; v_call: TRBV7-6; d_call: -; clone_size: few; cdr3_nt: TGTGCCAGCAGCGGAGACAGGAACACTGAAGCTTTCTTT; cdr3_aa: CASSGDRNTEAFF
j_call: TRBJ1-2; v_call: TRBV28; d_call: -; clone_size: few; cdr3_nt: TGTGCCAGCAGCCTAGTAGGTCGCCGCACGAATGGCTACACCTTC; cdr3_aa: CASSLVGRRTNGYTF
j_call: TRBJ2-7; v_call: TRBV5-6; d_call: TRBD1; clone_size: -; cdr3_nt: TGTGCCAGCAGTCCCCGACAGGGCCCCTCCTACGAGCAGTACTTC; cdr3_aa: CASSPRQGPSYEQYF
j_call: TRBJ1-2; v_call: TRBV7-6; d_call: TRBD1; clone_size: -; cdr3_nt: TGTGCCAGCAGCTTAAAGGCGGGGACAGCTAACTATGGCTACACCTTC; cdr3_aa: CASSLKAGTANYGYTF
j_call: TRBJ2-1; v_call: TRBV19; d_call: -; clone_size: -; cdr3_nt: TGTGCCAGTAGTATAGGACGGGTAGGCGAGCAGTTCTTC; cdr3_aa: CASSIGRVGEQFF
j_call: TRBJ2-3; v_call: TRBV28; d_call: TRBD2; clone_size: -; cdr3_nt: TGTGCCAGCAGTTCTACTAGCGGGACAGATACGCAGTATTTT; cdr3_aa: CASSSTSGTDTQYF
j_call: TRBJ2-2; v_call: TRBV5-1; d_call: -; clone_size: -; cdr3_nt: TGCGCCAGCAGCTTGACCCCACGGGGCACCGGGGAGCTGTTTTTT; cdr3_aa: CASSLTPRGTGELFF
j_call: TRBJ1-5; v_call: TRBV5-8; d_call: -; clone_size: once; cdr3_nt: TGTGCCAGCAGCTTTTCAGATTATCAGCCCCAGCATTTT; cdr3_aa: CASSFSDYQPQHF
j_call: TRBJ2-3; v_call: TRBV5-8; d_call: TRBD1; clone_size: once; cdr3_nt: TGTGCCAGCAGCTTGGGGACAGGGGGCGCAGATACGCAGTATTTT; cdr3_aa: CASSLGTGGADTQYF
j_call: TRBJ2-4; v_call: TRBV21-1; d_call: -; clone_size: -; cdr3_nt: TGTGCCAGCAGCGGTTTGCCTACCTTTGGCATTCAGTACTTC; cdr3_aa: CASSGLPTFGIQYF
j_call: TRBJ2-1; v_call: TRBV7-2; d_call: TRBD2; clone_size: -; cdr3_nt: TGTGCCAGCAGCTCTATAAGACTAGCGGGAGGACTTGAGCAGTTCTTC; cdr3_aa: CASSSIRLAGGLEQFF
j_call: TRBJ2-3; v_call: TRBV27; d_call: TRBD1; clone_size: -; cdr3_nt: TGTGCCAGCAGTTCACAGGGGAGTGGGGGCACAGATACGCAGTATTTT; cdr3_aa: CASSSQGSGGTDTQYF
j_call: TRBJ1-2; v_call: TRBV5-6; d_call: -; clone_size: -; cdr3_nt: TGTGCCAGCAGCTTGGGCCGCGACAGTTTGGGTGGCTACACCTTC; cdr3_aa: CASSLGRDSLGGYTF
j_call: TRBJ1-5; v_call: TRBV28; d_call: -; clone_size: -; cdr3_nt: TGTGCCAGCAGTTTACAGGGCAATCAGCCCCAGCATTTT; cdr3_aa: CASSLQGNQPQHF
j_call: TRBJ2-2; v_call: TRBV7-3; d_call: -; clone_size: -; cdr3_nt: TGTGCCAGCAGCTTAGACAGTAACACCGGGGAGCTGTTTTTT; cdr3_aa: CASSLDSNTGELFF
j_call: TRBJ1-2; v_call: TRBV6-1; d_call: TRBD1; clone_size: -; cdr3_nt: TGTGCCAGCGGTGGGACAGGGGGCAAGTTCACCTATGGCTACACCTTC; cdr3_aa: CASGGTGGKFTYGYTF
j_call: TRBJ2-7; v_call: TRBV16; d_call: -; clone_size: once; cdr3_nt: TGTGCCAGCAGCCAATCCGAGAGGCAGGGAAACTACGAGCAGTACTTC; cdr3_aa: CASSQSERQGNYEQYF
j_call: TRBJ2-7; v_call: TRBV19; d_call: -; clone_size: -; cdr3_nt: TGTGCCAGTAGTTCGACAGGCGTAACCTACGAGCAGTACTTC; cdr3_aa: CASSSTGVTYEQYF
j_call: TRBJ1-1; v_call: TRBV6-6; d_call: -; clone_size: -; cdr3_nt: TGTGCCAGCATTCGGTCAGGGGTGAACACTGAAGCTTTCTTT; cdr3_aa: CASIRSGVNTEAFF
j_call: TRBJ2-1; v_call: TRBV9; d_call: TRBD2; clone_size: -; cdr3_nt: TGTGCCAGCAGCGTTTCGACGCGGCAGATCAGGGAGGGTGAGCAGTTCTTC; cdr3_aa: CASSVSTRQIREGEQFF
j_call: TRBJ2-7; v_call: TRBV7-9; d_call: -; clone_size: -; cdr3_nt: TGTGCCAGCAGCTTATCCTCTAAGACTTACTACGAGCAGTACTTC; cdr3_aa: CASSLSSKTYYEQYF
j_call: TRBJ1-1; v_call: TRBV7-2; d_call: -; clone_size: once; cdr3_nt: TGTGCCAGCAGCTTAGCGGCGGGTAAGAACACTGAAGCTTTCTTT; cdr3_aa: CASSLAAGKNTEAFF
j_call: TRBJ1-1; v_call: TRBV2; d_call: -; clone_size: -; cdr3_nt: TGTGCCAGCAGTTGGCAGAAGAACACTGAAGCTTTCTTT; cdr3_aa: CASSWQKNTEAFF
j_call: TRBJ1-3; v_call: TRBV4-2; d_call: TRBD1; clone_size: -; cdr3_nt: TGTGCCAGCAGCCAAGAGAGGACAGGCTCTGGAAACACCATATATTTT; cdr3_aa: CASSQERTGSGNTIYF
j_call: TRBJ1-4; v_call: TRBV6-5; d_call: -; clone_size: -; cdr3_nt: TGTGCCAGCAGTTCCGCGGGGGAAAAACTGTTTTTT; cdr3_aa: CASSSAGEKLFF
j_call: TRBJ2-3; v_call: TRBV18; d_call: TRBD2; clone_size: -; cdr3_nt: TGTGCCAGCTCACCGGGGACTAGCCCTACCGGGGATACGCAGTATTTT; cdr3_aa: CASSPGTSPTGDTQYF
j_call: TRBJ2-7; v_call: TRBV10-3; d_call: -; clone_size: -; cdr3_nt: TGTGCCACGAAGACAGGCGCGTCCTACGAGCAGTACTTC; cdr3_aa: CATKTGASYEQYF
j_call: TRBJ2-3; v_call: TRBV9; d_call: TRBD2; clone_size: -; cdr3_nt: TGTGCCAGCAGTTACGGAGCGGGGGGCACGCATACGCAGTATTTT; cdr3_aa: CASSYGAGGTHTQYF
j_call: TRBJ2-3; v_call: TRBV12-5; d_call: -; clone_size: -; cdr3_nt: TGTGCTAGTGGTTTGGGGCCTTATACGCAGTATTTT; cdr3_aa: CASGLGPYTQYF
j_call: TRBJ1-2; v_call: TRBV4-1; d_call: TRBD1; clone_size: -; cdr3_nt: TGCGCCAGCAGCCAAGGCCCAACGACAGGGAACTATGGCTACACCTTC; cdr3_aa: CASSQGPTTGNYGYTF
j_call: TRBJ1-1; v_call: TRBV6-1; d_call: -; clone_size: -; cdr3_nt: TGTGCCAGCAGGGGCTCAATGAACACTGAAGCTTTCTTT; cdr3_aa: CASRGSMNTEAFF
j_call: TRBJ1-1; v_call: TRBV11-3; d_call: -; clone_size: -; cdr3_nt: TGTGCCAGCAGCTTAGGGGGAGGGGCGAACACTGAAGCTTTCTTT; cdr3_aa: CASSLGGGANTEAFF
j_call: TRBJ1-2; v_call: TRBV9; d_call: -; clone_size: -; cdr3_nt: TGTGCCAGCAGCGTTGGGGACGGGGGAGGCCATGGCTACACCTTC; cdr3_aa: CASSVGDGGGHGYTF
j_call: TRBJ1-5; v_call: TRBV28; d_call: TRBD1; clone_size: few; cdr3_nt: TGTGCCAGCAGTTTAGTAACAGGGGGTCAGCCCCAGCATTTT; cdr3_aa: CASSLVTGGQPQHF
j_call: TRBJ2-3; v_call: TRBV7-2; d_call: -; clone_size: -; cdr3_nt: TGTGCCAGCAGCTTAGGGGTGGGGCGAGATACGCAGTATTTT; cdr3_aa: CASSLGVGRDTQYF
j_call: TRBJ1-1; v_call: TRBV18; d_call: TRBD1; clone_size: -; cdr3_nt: TGTGCCAGCTCACCAAGGACAGGCGAATACACTGAAGCTTTCTTT; cdr3_aa: CASSPRTGEYTEAFF
j_call: TRBJ2-1; v_call: TRBV2; d_call: TRBD2; clone_size: -; cdr3_nt: TGTGCCAGCAGCGGACTAGCGGGAGAGGGGAGGGGCATCAATGAGCAGTTCTTC; cdr3_aa: CASSGLAGEGRGINEQFF
j_call: TRBJ1-2; v_call: TRBV29-1; d_call: -; clone_size: -; cdr3_nt: TGCAGCGTAAACCAGGCGGGGTACTATGGCTACACCTTC; cdr3_aa: CSVNQAGYYGYTF